Described below is a single TCR beta chain sequence and its context. The CDR3 length is 14 residues. Germline CDR1 is SGDLS and CDR2 is YYNGEE. Trimming cost V 2 bases and J 4 bases, with 10 bases left between them. The entry originates in a study of T cells in tumors after PD-1 blockade. Study context: During anti-PD-1 treatment, some patients continued daily vismodegib 150 mg. Mean per blood sample: 113,528 templates (roughly 21,000-270,000), around 38,000 unique clonotypes.

Generated by immunoSEQ multiplex PCR, the TCRdb table keeps only in-frame clones and is missing some. The sample includes more than 45,000 clones, under 85% seen only once; the top ten take 8% to 9.5%. The chain combines TRBV9 with TRBJ1-3; D unresolved. The sample here was PBMCs, taken before anti-PD-1 therapy. This receptor was taken from a human donor with advanced basal cell or squamous cell carcinoma (not recorded which). The CDR3 reads CASSVGRTGNTIYF. CDR3 bases: TGTGCCAGCAGCGTGGGGAGGACGGGAAACACCATATATTTT.